Below, 7 T cell receptor beta chains from the same sample are listed, as sequenced in a study of blood T cell repertoires in COVID-19. Data came from immunoSEQ multiplex PCR; TCRdb stores just in-frame clones and leaves some out. The sample lists fewer than 350,000 clones, 85% occurring once. The sequenced sample consisted of peripheral blood. These receptors were collected from a woman aged 50 to 60 with active or convalescent COVID-19.

The CDR3 region is CAIKGASGNTIYF. The CDR3 region has the DNA TGTGCCATCAAGGGGGCCTCTGGAAACACCATATATTTT. The chain has TRBV10-3 and TRBJ1-3; 7 nucleotides agree with TRBD1. V dropped 7 bases and J dropped 0; count of bases not matched to a gene: 0. Germline loops: CDR1 ENHRY, CDR2 SYGVKD. The CDR3 spans 13 residues.

The V and J genes are TRBV11-2 and TRBJ1-2; 7 positions agree with TRBD1. The J segment lost 6 bases and the V segment lost 2 bases, leaving 9 bases of the junction unmatched. Germline V gene lookup returns CDR1 SGHAT and CDR2 FQNNGV. There are 15 residues in the CDR3. CDR3 region: CASSLNPRDRDGYTF. The CDR3 DNA sequence: TGTGCCAGCAGCTTAAATCCCCGGGACAGAGATGGCTACACCTTC.

V is TRBV12-3 or TRBV12-4 and J is TRBJ1-3, with D tentatively TRBD1 (6 bases). The CDR3 is made up of 13 amino acids. Trimming stripped 5 bases from V and 9 bases from J, with 14 bases between. The CDR3 DNA follows: TGTGCCAGCAGTACCACAGGGATCGGCACCATATATTTT. Its translation is CASSTTGIGTIYF.

The chain couples TRBV5-1 to TRBJ2-1; 7 bases align to TRBD2. The length of the CDR3 is 16 residues. Looked up from germline, CDR1 is SGHRS and CDR2 is YFSETQ. The V gene end was trimmed by 3 bases and the J gene end by 2 bases; junction bases not matched to a gene: 8. The CDR3 bases are TGCGCCAGCAGCTCGCAAACAGCGGGGACCTACAATGAGCAGTTCTTC. It translates to CASSSQTAGTYNEQFF.

The CDR3 nucleotides read TGTGCCAGCAGTTATATCGGGGACACTGAAGCTTTCTTT. The encoded protein is CASSYIGDTEAFF. V and J are TRBV27 and TRBJ1-1; D not certain. The CDR3 totals 13 residues. CDR1 and CDR2 from the germline V gene are MNHEY and SMNVEV (reference sequence). V lost 4 bases, J lost 3 bases, and 9 bases lay in between.

Only one count was recorded for this clone. V is TRBV19 and J is TRBJ2-7; unclear D gene. Germline-derived CDR1 and CDR2 are LNHDA and SQIVND (reference sequence). Trimming took off 8 bases at V and 2 bases at J, with 16 bases between the two ends. CDR3 length: 14 residues. In DNA form, the CDR3 reads TGTGCCAGTTCAACACCGTCCAGAACCTACGAGCAGTACTTC. Translating it yields CASSTPSRTYEQYF.

This clone was observed a single time. J is TRBJ1-1 and V is TRBV10-2; tentative D call: TRBD1 (6 bases). V lost 6 bases and J 0 bases, leaving 14 bases between the germline ends. From germline, CDR1 is WSHSY and CDR2 SAAADI. The CDR3 runs to 15 residues. The CDR3 reads CASRLDRRLNTEAFF. CDR3 nucleotides: TGCGCCAGCAGGTTGGACAGAAGATTGAACACTGAAGCTTTCTTT.